The clone carrying this TCR beta chain was seen only once. The sample carries other DNA sequences with the same CDR3. The V gene's germline CDR1 is KGHSH and CDR2 LQKENI. The CDR3 sequence is 13 residues long. V was trimmed by 3 bases and J by 5 bases, leaving 7 bases between them. This sample stems from a study of T cell responses to AZD1222 COVID-19 vaccine. Some clones are missing from TCRdb's copy, which holds only in-frame ones; the method was immunoSEQ multiplex PCR. This table holds 100,000 to 150,000 clones, 70% to 90% found once. The receptor's source is an adult in good health. Specimen: peripheral blood, collected on day 0 of AZD1222 vaccination. V gene TRBV18 combines with J gene TRBJ1-4; D unclear. In nucleotides, the CDR3 is TGTGCCAGCTCACCGGGCCTAAATGAAAAACTGTTTTTT. Translated, it gives CASSPGLNEKLFF.